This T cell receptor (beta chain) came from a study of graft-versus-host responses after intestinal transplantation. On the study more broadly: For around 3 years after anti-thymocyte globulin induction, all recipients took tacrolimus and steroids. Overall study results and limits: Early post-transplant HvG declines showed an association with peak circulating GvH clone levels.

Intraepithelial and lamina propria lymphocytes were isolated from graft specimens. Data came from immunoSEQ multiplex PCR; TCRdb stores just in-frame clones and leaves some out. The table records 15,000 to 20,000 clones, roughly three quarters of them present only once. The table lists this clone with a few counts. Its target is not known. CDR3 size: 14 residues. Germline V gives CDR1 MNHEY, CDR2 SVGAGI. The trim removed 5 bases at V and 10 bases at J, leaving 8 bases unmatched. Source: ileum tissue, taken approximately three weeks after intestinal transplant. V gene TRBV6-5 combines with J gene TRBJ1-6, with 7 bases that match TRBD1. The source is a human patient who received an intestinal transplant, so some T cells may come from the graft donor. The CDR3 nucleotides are TGTGCCAGCAGTACATCCAGGGGGGTATCACCCCTCCACTTT. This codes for CASSTSRGVSPLHF.